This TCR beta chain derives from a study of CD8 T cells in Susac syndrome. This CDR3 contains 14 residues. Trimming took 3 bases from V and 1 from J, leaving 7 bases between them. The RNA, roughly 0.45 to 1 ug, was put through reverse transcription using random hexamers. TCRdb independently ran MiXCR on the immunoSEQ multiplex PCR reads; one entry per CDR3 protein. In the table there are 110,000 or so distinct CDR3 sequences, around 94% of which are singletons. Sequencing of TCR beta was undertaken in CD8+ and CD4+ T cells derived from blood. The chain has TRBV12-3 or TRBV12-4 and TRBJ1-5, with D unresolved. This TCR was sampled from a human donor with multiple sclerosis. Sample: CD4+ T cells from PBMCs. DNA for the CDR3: TGTGCCAGCAGTTTTTCTGGGAGCAATCAGCCCCAGCATTTT. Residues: CASSFSGSNQPQHF.